These 25 T cell receptor beta chains share one sample of origin, sequenced in a study of control samples from healthy donors and cancer patients. The method was immunoSEQ multiplex PCR; TCRdb's version includes in-frame clones alone and lacks a portion of them. This table holds roughly 200,000 clones, about 89% found once. The sample consisted of blood. The source of these receptors is a man aged 30 to 45 in good health.

The rearrangement links TRBV2 to TRBJ2-1; 9 nucleotides match TRBD2. Germline-derived CDR1 and CDR2 are SNHLY and FYNNEI. This CDR3 has 17 amino acids. Losses at the gene ends were 4 bases for V and 2 bases for J; bases not matched to a gene: 9. The CDR3: CASSGGWASGAYNEQFF. CDR3 nucleotide sequence: TGTGCCAGCAGTGGGGGATGGGCTAGCGGGGCCTACAATGAGCAGTTCTTC.

This chain links TRBV19 with TRBJ2-1; 7 nucleotides agree with TRBD1. The junction had 12 bases not matched to a gene; V was cut back by 0 bases and J by 10 bases. The CDR3 totals 16 residues. Germline assignment: CDR1 LNHDA and CDR2 SQIVND (reference sequence). CDR3 protein: CASSIDGTGAFREQFF. CDR3 DNA sequence: TGTGCCAGTAGTATAGATGGTACAGGGGCCTTCAGGGAGCAGTTCTTC.

V gene TRBV12-5 combines with J gene TRBJ1-1; 11 bases align to TRBD1. The CDR3 is made up of 17 amino acids. Unmatched junction bases numbered 9, after V lost 3 bases and J lost 3 bases. Germline lookup yields CDR1 LGHNT and CDR2 FRNRAP. This CDR3 reads CASGFGQGAGRDTEAFF. The CDR3 coding sequence is TGTGCTAGTGGTTTCGGACAGGGGGCCGGACGGGACACTGAAGCTTTCTTT. Based on the CDR3 plus reference TRBV12-5 and TRBJ1-1, the full variable domain is DARVTQTPRHKVTEMGQEVTMRCQPILGHNTVFWYRQTMMQGLELLAYFRNRAPLDDSGMPKDRFSAEMPDATLATLKIQPSEPRDSAVYFCASGFGQGAGRDTEAFFGQGTRLTVV.

This sequence joins TRBV7-7 and TRBJ2-3, with a weak D call TRBD2 (5 bases). V was trimmed by 1 base and J by 2 bases, leaving 10 bases between them. CDR1 is SSHAT and CDR2 is FNYEAQ in the germline V gene (reference sequence). This CDR3 has 15 residues. The CDR3 nucleotides read TGTGCCAGCAGCTTAGGGACGGGAAACACAGATACGCAGTATTTT. This encodes CASSLGTGNTDTQYF.

The chain couples TRBV27 to TRBJ2-7; 7 bases line up with TRBD2. The CDR3 spans 16 residues. The junction had 13 bases not matched to a gene; V was cut back by 5 bases and J by 3 bases. Looked up from germline, CDR1 is MNHEY and CDR2 is SMNVEV (reference sequence). The CDR3 DNA is TGTGCCAGCAGTCCTATAAGGAGCGGGGCCCACTACGAGCAGTACTTC. This gives the protein CASSPIRSGAHYEQYF.

The V call is TRBV29-1, the J call TRBJ1-2; the D gene is possibly TRBD1 (6 bases). The length of the CDR3 is 12 residues. The germline V gene has CDR1 SQVTM and CDR2 ANQGSEA. Trimming took off 3 bases at V and 4 bases at J, with 9 bases between the two ends. CDR3 sequence (DNA): TGCAGCGTTGAGAGGGGGGTCTATGGCTACACCTTC. Protein product: CSVERGVYGYTF.

The V call is TRBV2, the J call TRBJ2-3, with D perhaps matching TRBD2 (6 bases). CDR1 is SNHLY, CDR2 FYNNEI, per germline. The ends were cut back, 8 bases at V and 0 bases at J, with 18 bases in the middle. CDR3 length: 16 residues. CDR3 protein: CASEPGGGLSTDTQYF. As DNA, the CDR3 is TGTGCCAGCGAGCCCGGTGGGGGACTTAGCACAGATACGCAGTATTTT.

The chain recombines TRBV7-9 with TRBJ1-6, with 9 bases aligning to TRBD1. CDR1 and CDR2 from the germline V gene are SEHNR and FQNEAQ (reference sequence). This CDR3 comprises 15 residues. With V trimmed by 1 base and J by 8 bases, 3 bases remained unmatched. The DNA for the CDR3 is TGTGCCAGCAGCTTAGTGACAGGGGGGTATTCACCCCTCCACTTT. Translated, it gives CASSLVTGGYSPLHF.

The chain recombines TRBV6-6 with TRBJ2-2; 8 nucleotides line up with TRBD1. Germline values: CDR1 MNHNY, CDR2 SVGAGI (reference sequence). After removal of 5 bases from V and 0 bases from J, the junction contained 2 bases not matched to a gene. The CDR3 totals 15 residues. CDR3 sequence: CASSKGQANTGELFF. The CDR3 nucleotides read TGTGCCAGCAGTAAGGGACAGGCGAACACCGGGGAGCTGTTTTTT.

This clone has a handful of counts. The V call is TRBV10-1, the J call TRBJ2-7; 8 nucleotides align to TRBD1. Germline assignment: CDR1 WNHNN and CDR2 SYGVQD (reference sequence). The CDR3 runs to 13 residues. J lost 6 bases, V lost 5 bases, and 6 bases had no gene match. CDR3 nucleotide sequence: TGCGCCAGCAGTCGGACAGGGTCGGGCGAGCAGTACTTC. It encodes CASSRTGSGEQYF.

This sequence joins TRBV30 and TRBJ1-1; D is undetermined. This CDR3 comprises 14 residues. From germline, CDR1 is GTSNPN and CDR2 SVGIG (reference sequence). V lost 2 bases to trimming and J lost 2 bases, with 12 bases between them. The CDR3 DNA follows: TGTGCCTGGAGTCTCGGAGGAACTAACACTGAAGCTTTCTTT. Translated: CAWSLGGTNTEAFF.

This chain joins TRBV19 and TRBJ2-6; D might be TRBD1 or TRBD2, each matching 6 bases. V shed 3 bases and J shed 3 bases, with 12 bases lying between them. Germline lookup yields CDR1 LNHDA and CDR2 SQIVND (reference sequence). This CDR3 is built from 16 residues. CDR3 residues: CASSIEGGYGANVLTF. The CDR3 nucleotides read TGTGCCAGTAGTATCGAAGGGGGGTATGGGGCCAACGTCCTGACTTTC. Together with reference TRBV19 and TRBJ2-6, the CDR3 gives the full variable domain: DGGITQSPKYLFRKEGQNVTLSCEQNLNHDAMYWYRQDPGQGLRLIYYSQIVNDFQKGDIAEGYSVSREKKESFPLTVTSAQKNPTAFYLCASSIEGGYGANVLTFGAGSRLTVL.

The chain has TRBV19 and TRBJ2-1; D unclear. Trimming cost V 4 bases and J 7 bases, with 8 bases left between them. Germline-derived CDR1 and CDR2 are LNHDA and SQIVND (reference sequence). The CDR3 consists of 12 residues. The CDR3 DNA reads TGTGCCAGTAGTACCCTTTGGAATGAGCAGTTCTTC. Amino acids: CASSTLWNEQFF.

This clone was counted once. The chain employs TRBV5-4 and TRBJ2-1, with TRBD2 matching 8 bases. The CDR3 has 15 amino acids. Per the germline V gene, CDR1 is SGHNT and CDR2 is YYREEE (reference sequence). The junction had 5 bases not matched to a gene; V was cut back by 2 bases and J by 4 bases. Written as DNA, the CDR3 is TGTGCCAGCAGCTTTAGTACTAGCGGATACAATGAGCAGTTCTTC. This encodes CASSFSTSGYNEQFF. The full variable domain, in which reference TRBV5-4 and TRBJ2-1 provide the parts outside the CDR3, is ETGVTQSPTHLIKTRGQQVTLRCSSQSGHNTVSWYQQALGQGPQFIFQYYREEENGRGNFPPRFSGLQFPNYSSELNVNALELDDSALYLCASSFSTSGYNEQFFGPGTRLTVL.

The chain employs TRBV3-1 (or the pseudogene TRBV3-2) and TRBJ1-3; D is ambiguous. There are 11 residues in the CDR3. Germline V gives CDR1 LGHDT, CDR2 YNNKEL (reference sequence). Deletions cut 5 bases from V and 9 bases from J, with 8 bases between. DNA of the CDR3: TGTGCCAGCAGCTTCAGAAGCACCATATATTTT. This encodes CASSFRSTIYF.

V usage is TRBV30 and J usage is TRBJ1-2; D is ambiguous. The V gene lost 2 bases and the J gene lost 4 bases, with 11 bases spanning the gap. The CDR3 spans 13 residues. Germline V lookup: CDR1 GTSNPN, CDR2 SVGIG (reference sequence). The CDR3 coding sequence is TGTGCCTGGAGTTCCACGGGCCTCTATGGCTACACCTTC. Translating gives CAWSSTGLYGYTF.

This chain uses TRBV5-1 with TRBJ1-1; D may be TRBD1 (6 bases). Trimming took 0 bases from V and 5 from J, leaving 14 bases between them. The V gene's germline CDR1 is SGHRS and CDR2 YFSETQ. The CDR3 sequence is 15 residues long. The DNA of the CDR3 is TGCGCCAGCAGCTTGGGAGTGCAGGGGCGGACTGAAGCTTTCTTT. The encoded protein is CASSLGVQGRTEAFF. Full variable domain (remainder filled in from reference TRBV5-1 and TRBJ1-1): KAGVTQTPRYLIKTRGQQVTLSCSPISGHRSVSWYQQTPGQGLQFLFEYFSETQRNKGNFPGRFSGRQFSNSRSEMNVSTLELGDSALYLCASSLGVQGRTEAFFGQGTRLTVV.

J is TRBJ1-6 and V is TRBV27, with 7 bases fitting TRBD1. CDR1 and CDR2 from the germline V gene are MNHEY and SMNVEV (reference sequence). J was trimmed by 9 bases and V by 3 bases; bases with no gene match: 8. The CDR3 length is 15 residues. CDR3 sequence reads: CASSFRDSRASPLHF. The CDR3 DNA sequence: TGTGCCAGCAGTTTTCGGGACAGTCGTGCTTCACCCCTCCACTTT.

The V call is TRBV19, the J call TRBJ1-1; 8 nucleotides agree with TRBD1. This CDR3 has 15 residues. The J segment lost 5 bases and the V segment lost 4 bases, leaving 9 bases of the junction unmatched. From germline, CDR1 is LNHDA and CDR2 SQIVND (reference sequence). This CDR3 is CASSRRGTGQTEAFF. DNA of the CDR3: TGTGCCAGTAGTAGAAGGGGGACAGGTCAGACTGAAGCTTTCTTT.

The chain is built from TRBV3-1 (or the pseudogene TRBV3-2) and TRBJ2-6, with 7 bases lining up with TRBD2. CDR3 length: 18 amino acids. From germline, CDR1 is LGHDT and CDR2 YNNKEL (reference sequence). J gave up 0 bases and V 4 bases, and 9 bases lay outside the gene matches. CDR3 in amino acids: CASSPWDYPDSGANVLTF. CDR3 DNA: TGTGCCAGCAGCCCCTGGGACTACCCCGACTCTGGGGCCAACGTCCTGACTTTC.

The rearrangement uses TRBV2 and TRBJ1-4; D possibly corresponds to TRBD1 (6 bases). The germline CDR1 and CDR2 sequences are SNHLY and FYNNEI. Trimming pared 7 bases from V and 8 bases from J, leaving 14 bases between. This CDR3 contains 13 residues. CDR3: CASKGDYNEKLFF. In DNA form, the CDR3 reads TGTGCCAGCAAGGGGGATTATAACGAAAAACTGTTTTTT.

This clone was seen only once. The rearrangement joins TRBV12-5 to TRBJ1-1, with unresolved D. CDR3 length: 12 amino acids. Trimming shortened V by 7 bases and J by 5 bases, and 11 bases separated the two germline ends. Per germline, CDR1 LGHNT and CDR2 FRNRAP. As DNA, the CDR3 is TGTGCTAGTGCCTTCGGTGGGACTGAAGCTTTCTTT. Translated: CASAFGGTEAFF.

V is TRBV10-2 and J is TRBJ1-5; the D gene is possibly TRBD1 (6 bases). Germline V lookup: CDR1 WSHSY, CDR2 SAAADI. This CDR3 is built from 14 residues. The V end lost 2 bases, the J end lost 3 bases, and 8 bases lay between the germline ends. CDR3 protein: CASSETGSNQPQHF. CDR3 coding DNA: TGCGCCAGCAGTGAGACAGGGTCCAATCAGCCCCAGCATTTT.

This clone appeared a single time. The chain combines TRBV5-4 with TRBJ2-7; tentative D call: TRBD2 (5 bases). The CDR3 has 13 residues. The germline CDR1 and CDR2 sequences are SGHNT and YYREEE (reference sequence). V was cut by 7 bases and J by 5 bases, with 16 bases left in between. CDR3 sequence (DNA): TGTGCCAGCTGCCCAGAGGGCCGGGACGAGCAGTACTTC. Encoded protein: CASCPEGRDEQYF.

The chain couples TRBV20-1 to TRBJ2-1; D is perhaps TRBD2 (6 bases). The germline V and J ends were trimmed by 3 bases and 5 bases, with 11 bases remaining between them. In germline, CDR1 is DFQATT, CDR2 SNEGSKA (reference sequence). This CDR3 has 13 residues. The CDR3 nucleotides are TGCAGTGCTAGTCGCGGGGCAGACAATGAGCAGTTCTTC. It specifies CSASRGADNEQFF.